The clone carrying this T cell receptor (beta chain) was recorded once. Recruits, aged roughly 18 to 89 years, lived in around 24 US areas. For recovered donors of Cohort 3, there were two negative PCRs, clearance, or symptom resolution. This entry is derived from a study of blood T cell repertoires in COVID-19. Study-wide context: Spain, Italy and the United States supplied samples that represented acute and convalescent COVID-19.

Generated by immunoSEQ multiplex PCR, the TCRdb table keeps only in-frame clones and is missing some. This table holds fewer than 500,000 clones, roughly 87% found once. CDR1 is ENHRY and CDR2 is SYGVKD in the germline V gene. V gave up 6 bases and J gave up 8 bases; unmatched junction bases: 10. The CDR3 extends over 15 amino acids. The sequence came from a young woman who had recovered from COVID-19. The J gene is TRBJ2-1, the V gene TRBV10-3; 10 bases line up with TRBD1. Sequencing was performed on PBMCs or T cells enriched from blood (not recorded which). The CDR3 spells CAIRQGQGLIDEQFF. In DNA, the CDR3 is TGTGCCATCAGACAGGGACAGGGGCTTATCGATGAGCAGTTCTTC.